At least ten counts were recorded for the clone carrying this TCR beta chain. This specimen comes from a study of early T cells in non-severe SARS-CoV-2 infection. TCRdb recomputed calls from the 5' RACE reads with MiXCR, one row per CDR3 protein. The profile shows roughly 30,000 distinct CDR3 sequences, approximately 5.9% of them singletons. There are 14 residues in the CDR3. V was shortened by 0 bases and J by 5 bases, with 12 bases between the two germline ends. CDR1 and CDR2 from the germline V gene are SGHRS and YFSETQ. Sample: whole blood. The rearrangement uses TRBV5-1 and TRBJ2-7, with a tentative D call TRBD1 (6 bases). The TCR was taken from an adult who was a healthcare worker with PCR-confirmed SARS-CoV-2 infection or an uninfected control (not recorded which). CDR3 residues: CASSLETGRDEQYF. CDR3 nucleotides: TGCGCCAGCAGCTTGGAAACAGGGCGGGACGAGCAGTACTTC. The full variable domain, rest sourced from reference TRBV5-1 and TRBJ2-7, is KAGVTQTPRYLIKTRGQQVTLSCSPISGHRSVSWYQQTPGQGLQFLFEYFSETQRNKGNFPGRFSGRQFSNSRSEMNVSTLELGDSALYLCASSLETGRDEQYFGPGTRLTVT.